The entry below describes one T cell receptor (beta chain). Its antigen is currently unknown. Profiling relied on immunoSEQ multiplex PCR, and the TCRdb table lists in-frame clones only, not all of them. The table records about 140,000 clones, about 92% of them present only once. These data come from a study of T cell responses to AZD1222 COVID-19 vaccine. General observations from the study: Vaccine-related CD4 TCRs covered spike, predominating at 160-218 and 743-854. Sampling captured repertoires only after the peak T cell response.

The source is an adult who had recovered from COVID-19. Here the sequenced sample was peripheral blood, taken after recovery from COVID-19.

This CDR3 reads CASSLEVGRQFF. The DNA for the CDR3 is TGTGCCAGCAGCTTGGAAGTGGGACGACAGTTCTTC. V and J are TRBV5-4 and TRBJ2-1; the D call may be TRBD1 or TRBD2 (5 bases each). Germline V gene lookup returns CDR1 SGHNT and CDR2 YYREEE (reference sequence). This CDR3 contains 12 residues. V lost 0 bases and J lost 13, with 11 bases in between.